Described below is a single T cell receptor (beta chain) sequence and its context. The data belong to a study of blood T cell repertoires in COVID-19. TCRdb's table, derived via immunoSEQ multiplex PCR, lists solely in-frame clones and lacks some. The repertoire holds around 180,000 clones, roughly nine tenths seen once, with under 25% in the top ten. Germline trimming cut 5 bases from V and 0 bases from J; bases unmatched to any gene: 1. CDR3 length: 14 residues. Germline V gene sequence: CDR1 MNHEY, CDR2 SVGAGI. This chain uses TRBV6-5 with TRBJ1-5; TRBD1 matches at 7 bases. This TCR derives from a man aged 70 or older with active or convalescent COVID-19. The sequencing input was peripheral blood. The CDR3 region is CASSRDSSNQPQHF. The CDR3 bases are TGTGCCAGCAGTAGGGACAGTAGCAATCAGCCCCAGCATTTT.